What follows are 2 T cell receptor beta chains derived from one specimen sequenced in a study of blood T cell repertoires in COVID-19. The assay was immunoSEQ multiplex PCR, and TCRdb's table has in-frame clones only and misses some. The sample records around 80,000 clones, about 73% being singletons. The sequenced sample consisted of peripheral blood. These receptor sequences come from a man in his forties or fifties with active or convalescent COVID-19.

The chain combines TRBV7-8 with TRBJ2-1, with TRBD2 matching 7 bases. V dropped 1 base and J dropped 15; count of bases not matched to a gene: 9. CDR3 length: 13 amino acids. From germline, CDR1 is SGHVS and CDR2 FQNEAQ. CDR3: CASSLEGGDPGFF. In DNA, the CDR3 is TGTGCCAGCAGCTTAGAGGGAGGGGATCCAGGGTTCTTC.

A note on this clone: Sequence at one end of the junction differs from germline and may be a read error. The J gene is TRBJ2-5, the V gene TRBV7-7; 8 bases align to TRBD1. Looked up from germline, CDR1 is SSHAT and CDR2 is FNYEAQ (reference sequence). The CDR3 is 14 amino acids. CDR3 protein: CASSLGQGLETQYF. Written as DNA, the CDR3 is TGTGCTAGCAGCTTAGGACAGGGATTAGAGACCCAGTACTTC.